The TCR beta chain described here comes from a study of CD4 T cells in relation to SARS-CoV-2 and coronaviruses. General study results and limits: Pre-pandemic and post-infection samples never came from the same donor.

Trimming cost V 4 bases and J 5 bases, with 5 bases left between them. Germline CDR1 KGHSH, CDR2 LQKENI. This CDR3 has 11 amino acids. Note on this clone: Its antigen is unidentified.

CEF-cultured naive and memory CD4+ T cell DNA got survey-level sequencing. Sequenced by immunoSEQ multiplex PCR; TCRdb stores in-frame clones only, minus some. Of 35,000 to 45,000 clones in the sample, around 83% were seen once. Sample: naive CD4+ T cells from PBMCs, cultured in vitro. Subset given: naive CD4+ T cells isolated by negative enrichment. This chain uses TRBV18 with TRBJ1-2; D remains unclear. This clonotype originated in an adult with COVID-19. The CDR3 DNA reads as TGTGCCAGCTCACAGGGATATGGCTACACCTTC. Protein: CASSQGYGYTF. Using reference TRBV18 and TRBJ1-2 for the parts outside the CDR3, the full variable domain is NAGVMQNPRHLVRRRGQEARLRCSPMKGHSHVYWYRQLPEEGLKFMVYLQKENIIDESGMPKERFSAEFPKEGPSILRIQQVVRGDSAAYFCASSQGYGYTFGSGTRLTVV.